The T cell receptor beta chain under discussion was sequenced for a study of cytomegalovirus exposure and HLA in healthy donors. Method: immunoSEQ multiplex PCR; TCRdb's copy keeps in-frame clones and lacks some. This table has 200,000 to 250,000 clones, approximately 87% appearing once. Regarding the study as a whole: Researchers counted around 160 TCR beta chains as cytomegalovirus-associated.

The CDR3 runs 14 residues. V dropped 1 base and J dropped 3 bases, with 7 bases sitting between them. The germline V gene encodes CDR1 MDHEN and CDR2 SYDVKM. Note on this clone: What it recognizes is unknown.

The TCR comes from a man between 18 and 35 years old in good health and CMV-seronegative. Sequencing was done on a sample of PBMCs. The rearrangement uses TRBV28 and TRBJ1-5; no firm D call. The CDR3: CASSLLGINQPQHF. The CDR3 bases are TGTGCCAGCAGTTTATTGGGCATCAATCAGCCCCAGCATTTT.